The 18 T cell receptor beta chains below come from one sample, sequenced in a study of graft-versus-host responses after intestinal transplantation. These TCRs are of unknown antigen specificity. Clones were read by immunoSEQ multiplex PCR, and TCRdb kept only the in-frame ones, dropping some. Of about 110,000 clones listed, approximately 86% are singletons. Material: unstimulated CD4+ T cells sorted from spleen or lymph node cells, obtained before transplant. The source is a human donor who was the organ donor for an intestinal transplant.

This clone was recorded once. The J gene is TRBJ2-3, the V gene TRBV4-1; 10 bases are shared with TRBD1. The CDR3 has 14 residues. Germline V CDR1 and CDR2: MGHRA, YSYEKL. V lost 4 bases, J lost 4 bases, and 2 bases stayed unmatched. The CDR3 loop is CASSLGQGADTQYF. The DNA for the CDR3 is TGCGCCAGCAGCCTTGGACAGGGGGCAGATACGCAGTATTTT.

The CDR3 protein is CATSSGTGETGELFF. The CDR3 nucleotides read TGTGCCACCAGCAGCGGGACAGGGGAAACCGGGGAGCTGTTTTTT. The chain links TRBV15 to TRBJ2-2; 10 bases match TRBD1. V trimming: 3 bases; J trimming: 5 bases; junction bases outside the gene matches: 3. Germline values: CDR1 LNHNV, CDR2 YYDKDF (reference sequence). CDR3 size: 15 residues.

Concerning this clone: This same CDR3 is encoded by further DNA sequences in the sample. The rearrangement links TRBV18 to TRBJ2-4; 9 bases match TRBD1. Per germline, CDR1 KGHSH and CDR2 LQKENI. This CDR3 has 14 amino acids. V gave up 3 bases and J gave up 7 bases; unmatched junction bases: 4. In nucleotides, the CDR3 is TGTGCCAGCTCACCGCCCGACAGGGGGAACATTCAGTACTTC. Amino acids: CASSPPDRGNIQYF.

The gene calls are TRBV29-1 and TRBJ1-2, with 8 bases lining up with TRBD1. The germline CDR1 and CDR2 sequences are SQVTM and ANQGSEA. The CDR3 sequence is 15 residues long. J lost 0 bases, V lost 4 bases, and 7 bases had no gene match. CDR3 sequence: CSVGGQAKANYGYTF. The DNA for the CDR3 is TGCAGCGTTGGGGGACAGGCGAAAGCTAACTATGGCTACACCTTC.

The V and J genes are TRBV5-1 and TRBJ2-6; D is unresolved. CDR1 is SGHRS, CDR2 YFSETQ, per germline. Trimming removed 1 base at V and 0 bases at J, with 11 bases between. CDR3 length: 17 amino acids. The chain's CDR3 is CASSLKTVSSGANVLTF. CDR3 nucleotides: TGCGCCAGCAGCTTGAAAACAGTCAGCTCTGGGGCCAACGTCCTGACTTTC. The full variable domain, completed using reference TRBV5-1 and TRBJ2-6, is KAGVTQTPRYLIKTRGQQVTLSCSPISGHRSVSWYQQTPGQGLQFLFEYFSETQRNKGNFPGRFSGRQFSNSRSEMNVSTLELGDSALYLCASSLKTVSSGANVLTFGAGSRLTVL.

This chain connects TRBV4-1 to TRBJ2-5; no firm D call. This CDR3 comprises 11 residues. Germline CDR1 and CDR2: MGHRA and YSYEKL. Trimming took off 4 bases at V and 1 base at J, with 1 base between the two ends. CDR3 sequence (DNA): TGCGCCAGCAGCCCCCAAGAGACCCAGTACTTC. The encoded protein is CASSPQETQYF.

The chain uses TRBV6-1 and TRBJ1-2; D remains ambiguous. The germline V and J ends were trimmed by 5 bases and 8 bases, with 15 bases remaining between them. CDR3 size: 13 residues. Germline CDR1 MNHNS, CDR2 SASEGT. The CDR3 region is CASSPTTAGGYTF. The CDR3 bases are TGTGCCAGCAGTCCTACAACTGCGGGGGGCTACACCTTC.

This clone was observed once. DNA for the CDR3: TGCGCCAGCAGCACTGGGACCCGGATTAATGAAAAACTGTTTTTT. Amino acids: CASSTGTRINEKLFF. This chain uses TRBV5-1 with TRBJ1-4, with D tentatively TRBD1 (5 bases). Germline CDR1 is SGHRS and CDR2 is YFSETQ. Trimming took 4 bases from V and 4 from J, leaving 14 bases between them. The CDR3 length is 15 residues.

The chain is built from TRBV14 and TRBJ1-6, with a tentative D call TRBD1 (6 bases). V gave up 3 bases and J gave up 8 bases, with 20 bases separating them. The length of the CDR3 is 17 residues. In germline, CDR1 is SGHDN, CDR2 FVKESK. Here the CDR3 reads CASSHQAGARVYSPLHF. CDR3 sequence (DNA): TGTGCCAGCAGCCACCAAGCGGGGGCGAGGGTGTATTCACCCCTCCACTTT. The complete variable domain, with remaining parts taken from reference TRBV14 and TRBJ1-6, reads EAGVTQFPSHSVIEKGQTVTLRCDPISGHDNLYWYRRVMGKEIKFLLHFVKESKQDESGMPNNRFLAERTGGTYSTLKVQPAELEDSGVYFCASSHQAGARVYSPLHFGNGTRLTVT.

The V call is TRBV6-1, the J call TRBJ2-1, with 9 bases aligning to TRBD2. CDR1 and CDR2 from the germline V gene are MNHNS and SASEGT. This CDR3 has 15 residues. J gave up 2 bases and V 4 bases, and 3 bases lay outside the gene matches. Written as DNA, the CDR3 is TGTGCCAGCAGTGCCCTAGCGGGGACCTACAATGAGCAGTTCTTC. Protein sequence: CASSALAGTYNEQFF.

The V gene is TRBV7-6, the J gene TRBJ2-1; D possibly matches TRBD1 or TRBD2 (5 bases each). CDR1 SGHVS and CDR2 FNYEAQ come from the germline V gene. The CDR3 is 15 amino acids. Trimming stripped 5 bases from V and 9 bases from J, with 20 bases between. CDR3 region: CASSPVSGPGREQFF. DNA of the CDR3: TGTGCCAGCAGCCCAGTATCGGGGCCGGGGCGTGAGCAGTTCTTC. The full variable domain, its missing parts supplied by reference TRBV7-6 and TRBJ2-1, is GAGVSQSPRYKVTKRGQDVALRCDPISGHVSLYWYRQALGQGPEFLTYFNYEAQQDKSGLPNDRFSAERPEGSISTLTIQRTEQRDSAMYRCASSPVSGPGREQFFGPGTRLTVL.

The genes are TRBV7-2 and TRBJ2-1; tentatively, D is TRBD2 (5 bases). Trimming shortened V by 1 base and J by 3 bases, and 10 bases separated the two germline ends. From germline, CDR1 is SGHTA and CDR2 FQGNSA. The CDR3 contains 15 residues. CDR3 loop: CASSLGRAVYNEQFF. The CDR3 DNA reads as TGTGCCAGCAGCTTAGGGCGGGCGGTCTACAATGAGCAGTTCTTC.

The chain carries TRBV28 and TRBJ1-1, with 11 bases lining up with TRBD1. CDR3 length: 15 amino acids. The germline V gene encodes CDR1 MDHEN and CDR2 SYDVKM. V shed 6 bases and J 12 bases; nucleotides not matched to a gene: 15. The CDR3 here is CASRTGQGARFPTFF. As DNA, the CDR3 is TGTGCCAGCAGAACCGGACAGGGGGCACGCTTCCCCACTTTCTTT.

The chain employs TRBV7-9 and TRBJ2-7; D uncertain. Germline V gene data show CDR1 as SEHNR and CDR2 as FQNEAQ (reference sequence). The CDR3 covers 13 residues. V was cut by 1 base and J by 0 bases, with 4 bases left in between. The CDR3 spells CASSLGLSYEQYF. CDR3 DNA sequence: TGTGCCAGCAGCTTAGGCCTCTCCTACGAGCAGTACTTC. The full variable domain, its missing parts supplied by reference TRBV7-9 and TRBJ2-7, is DTGVSQNPRHKITKRGQNVTFRCDPISEHNRLYWYRQTLGQGPEFLTYFQNEAQLEKSRLLSDRFSAERPKGSFSTLEIQRTEQGDSAMYLCASSLGLSYEQYFGPGTRLTVT.

V is TRBV7-3 and J is TRBJ2-3; 7 bases map to TRBD1. Germline values: CDR1 SGHTA, CDR2 FQGTGA. J was trimmed by 4 bases and V by 3 bases; bases with no gene match: 7. The CDR3 contains 15 residues. The CDR3 DNA sequence: TGTGCCAGCAGCTTGCCGGGACAGACCTCAGATACGCAGTATTTT. This gives the protein CASSLPGQTSDTQYF.

J is TRBJ2-3 and V is TRBV29-1; TRBD1 aligns across 7 bases. V lost 4 bases to trimming and J lost 2 bases; unmatched junction nucleotides: 6. The length of the CDR3 is 14 residues. Per germline, CDR1 SQVTM and CDR2 ANQGSEA. The CDR3 DNA is TGCAGCGTTGCGGAGACAGGGAACACAGATACGCAGTATTTT. Its translation: CSVAETGNTDTQYF.

A word on this clone: This sample also contains other DNA sequences that code for the same CDR3. This rearrangement joins TRBV9 to TRBJ2-4; TRBD1 or TRBD2 may be the D gene (5 bases each). The CDR3 has 15 residues. In germline, CDR1 is SGDLS, CDR2 YYNGEE. V lost 2 bases to trimming and J lost 9 bases, with 18 bases between them. In nucleotides, the CDR3 is TGTGCCAGCAGCGTGGTGGGGACCATCGGAAGCATTCAGTACTTC. As protein: CASSVVGTIGSIQYF.

This clone has a single count. V gene TRBV30 combines with J gene TRBJ2-1; possibly TRBD2 for D (6 bases). Germline-derived CDR1 and CDR2 are GTSNPN and SVGIG (reference sequence). The CDR3 spans 13 residues. V was shortened by 5 bases and J by 14 bases, with 22 bases between the two germline ends. The CDR3 here is CAWGGRISIPEFF. The CDR3 DNA reads TGTGCCTGGGGAGGGAGGATTTCAATCCCCGAGTTCTTC.